A few counts support the clone carrying this T cell receptor beta chain. This sample is drawn from a study of blood T cells in healthy people across ages. Isolated PBMCs totaled at least 6 million in each sample. The second PCR ran about 7 to 12 cycles with a sample-barcoded 5' primer and J-beta primers. TCRdb used MiXCR to reprocess the 5' RACE reads, holding one entry per CDR3 protein. The sample carries roughly 550,000 distinct CDR3 sequences, 20% to 30% recorded once. The CDR3 spans 15 residues. The germline CDR1 and CDR2 sequences are SEHNR and FQNEAQ (reference sequence). V was trimmed by 5 bases and J by 7 bases, leaving 17 bases between them. These data were likewise used in another study, on T cells of mothers and their children. That source reports: Addition of sample barcodes and 2-4 random nucleotides occurred through the M1S primer of the second PCR.

This chain uses TRBV7-9 with TRBJ1-4; D unresolved. This clonotype was sampled from a boy younger than 18 in good health. Sequencing input: blood. The CDR3 bases are TGTGCCAGCAGCGGAGCAAGGGTGGCTGGTGAAAAACTGTTTTTT. This codes for CASSGARVAGEKLFF.